Listed below are T cell receptor beta chains from one sample, sequenced in a study of neurological immune-mediated disorders. TCRdb fed the 5' RACE reads into MiXCR, producing one record per CDR3 protein. The sample has roughly 120,000 distinct CDR3 sequences, about 3.2% seen once. The sequencing sample was made of PBMCs. The receptors come from a woman in her 30s with multiple sclerosis. The CDR3 runs from the conserved cysteine through the conserved F or W. D genes are given only for firm matches. Clone size is stated in some rows and not others, as once, few, many or a class when expanded.

j_call: TRBJ1-4
d_call: -
v_call: TRBV27
clone_size: many
cdr3_nt: TGTGCCAGCAGTTTAAGGGGTGTCAATGAAAAACTGTTTTTT
cdr3_aa: CASSLRGVNEKLFF

j_call: TRBJ1-1
d_call: -
v_call: TRBV25-1
clone_size: -
cdr3_nt: TGTGCCAGCAGTGTTGGGGGGAGGGATATGAACACTGAAGCTTTCTTT
cdr3_aa: CASSVGGRDMNTEAFF

j_call: TRBJ1-2
d_call: TRBD1
v_call: TRBV3-1
clone_size: many
cdr3_nt: TGTGCCAGCAGCCCCCGACAGGGAAGCTATGGCTACACCTTC
cdr3_aa: CASSPRQGSYGYTF

j_call: TRBJ1-2
d_call: -
v_call: TRBV9
clone_size: many
cdr3_nt: TGTGCCAGCAGCGGTAGACAGGTCCGAGGCTACACCTTC
cdr3_aa: CASSGRQVRGYTF

j_call: TRBJ2-1
d_call: -
v_call: TRBV7-9
clone_size: many
cdr3_nt: TGTGCCAGTGGCTCGGAGAACTACAATGAGCAGTTCTTC
cdr3_aa: CASGSENYNEQFF

j_call: TRBJ2-2
d_call: -
v_call: TRBV7-9
clone_size: many
cdr3_nt: TGTGCCAGCACGCGAGGGCCCCGGGAATCTCCCGGGGAGCTGTTTTTT
cdr3_aa: CASTRGPRESPGELFF

j_call: TRBJ2-7
d_call: -
v_call: TRBV20-1
clone_size: many
cdr3_nt: TGCAGTGCTAGCCGATCCGGGACGGTCACCTACGAGCAGTACTTC
cdr3_aa: CSASRSGTVTYEQYF

j_call: TRBJ1-1
d_call: -
v_call: TRBV12-3/TRBV12-4
clone_size: many
cdr3_nt: TGTGTTACAGGGAAGAACACTGAAGCTTTCTTT
cdr3_aa: CVTGKNTEAFF

j_call: TRBJ2-1
d_call: TRBD2
v_call: TRBV5-6
clone_size: many
cdr3_nt: TGTGCCAGCAGCTTGCAGCGTAAAACTAGCGGGGGGACCAATGAGCAGTTCTTC
cdr3_aa: CASSLQRKTSGGTNEQFF

j_call: TRBJ2-2
d_call: -
v_call: TRBV19
clone_size: many
cdr3_nt: TGTGCCAGTAGTTCCAGGGGAGGGTCCGGGGAGCTGTTTTTT
cdr3_aa: CASSSRGGSGELFF

j_call: TRBJ1-1
d_call: -
v_call: TRBV6-5
clone_size: many
cdr3_nt: TGTGCCAGCAGATCCGGGGGGATGAACACTGAAGCTTTCTTT
cdr3_aa: CASRSGGMNTEAFF

j_call: TRBJ2-7
d_call: TRBD2
v_call: TRBV14
clone_size: many
cdr3_nt: TGTGCCAGCAGCCAAGGAGCTAGCGGGTCCTACGAGCAGTACTTC
cdr3_aa: CASSQGASGSYEQYF

j_call: TRBJ2-7
d_call: TRBD1
v_call: TRBV5-1
clone_size: many
cdr3_nt: TGCGCCAGCAGCCCCACCGACAGGGGGGCCTACGAGCAGTACTTC
cdr3_aa: CASSPTDRGAYEQYF

j_call: TRBJ2-5
d_call: TRBD2
v_call: TRBV6-2/TRBV6-3
clone_size: few
cdr3_nt: TGTGCCAGCAGTTACTCTACGGGAGGTTCAGAGACCCAGTACTTC
cdr3_aa: CASSYSTGGSETQYF

j_call: TRBJ2-3
d_call: -
v_call: TRBV7-2
clone_size: many
cdr3_nt: TGTGCCAGCAGCCGAACTAGCTTGGATACGCAGTATTTT
cdr3_aa: CASSRTSLDTQYF

j_call: TRBJ2-5
d_call: -
v_call: TRBV7-2
clone_size: many
cdr3_nt: TGTGCCAGCAGCTTAGCCTACAGGGTATCCCAAGAGACCCAGTACTTC
cdr3_aa: CASSLAYRVSQETQYF

j_call: TRBJ2-4
d_call: TRBD1
v_call: TRBV20-1
clone_size: many
cdr3_nt: TGCAGTGCTAGGGTCCGGGACAGGGAAAACATTCAGTACTTC
cdr3_aa: CSARVRDRENIQYF

j_call: TRBJ1-1
d_call: -
v_call: TRBV29-1
clone_size: few
cdr3_nt: TGCAGCGTTGCAGGGTTGGGTGAAGCTTTCTTT
cdr3_aa: CSVAGLGEAFF

j_call: TRBJ1-2
d_call: -
v_call: TRBV29-1
clone_size: many
cdr3_nt: TGCAGCGTTCCTTCGCGAACCGGTGGCTACACCTTC
cdr3_aa: CSVPSRTGGYTF

j_call: TRBJ2-3
d_call: -
v_call: TRBV4-3
clone_size: many
cdr3_nt: TGCGCCAGCAGCCAAGATCTGGATTTCACAGATACGCAGTATTTT
cdr3_aa: CASSQDLDFTDTQYF

j_call: TRBJ2-1
d_call: TRBD2
v_call: TRBV7-2
clone_size: many
cdr3_nt: TGTGCCAGCAGCCTAGCGGGGGGGCTCAATGAGCAGTTCTTC
cdr3_aa: CASSLAGGLNEQFF

j_call: TRBJ2-7
d_call: TRBD1
v_call: TRBV20-1
clone_size: many
cdr3_nt: TGCAGTGCCTTCGGGGACAGGGCTAGGAATGGGGTTACCTACGAGCAGTACTTC
cdr3_aa: CSAFGDRARNGVTYEQYF

j_call: TRBJ2-7
d_call: -
v_call: TRBV12-3/TRBV12-4
clone_size: many
cdr3_nt: TGTGCCAGCAGTTTAGACACCGGCTACGAGCAGTACTTC
cdr3_aa: CASSLDTGYEQYF

j_call: TRBJ1-2
d_call: TRBD1
v_call: TRBV27
clone_size: many
cdr3_nt: TGTGCCAGCAGTTTAGACAGGGGGCGACGCTATGGCTACACCTTC
cdr3_aa: CASSLDRGRRYGYTF

j_call: TRBJ1-5
d_call: -
v_call: TRBV4-1
clone_size: many
cdr3_nt: TGCGCCAGCAGCCAAGAGAGGGTTTCGGATCAGCCCCAGCATTTT
cdr3_aa: CASSQERVSDQPQHF

j_call: TRBJ1-1
d_call: -
v_call: TRBV20-1
clone_size: many
cdr3_nt: TGCAGTGCTAGACAGGTCGGGGCCACTGAAGCTTTCTTT
cdr3_aa: CSARQVGATEAFF

j_call: TRBJ2-3
d_call: -
v_call: TRBV3-1
clone_size: many
cdr3_nt: TGTGCCAGCAGCCAAGAGGTTGAGGGAGAGGATTTT
cdr3_aa: CASSQEVEGEDF

j_call: TRBJ2-5
d_call: TRBD2
v_call: TRBV7-9
clone_size: -
cdr3_nt: TGTGCCAGCAGAGTAGCGGGAGAAGAAGAGACCCAGTACTTC
cdr3_aa: CASRVAGEEETQYF

j_call: TRBJ1-5
d_call: -
v_call: TRBV5-6
clone_size: many
cdr3_nt: TGTGCCAGCAGTCGCAATAGCAATCAGCCCCAGCATTTT
cdr3_aa: CASSRNSNQPQHF

j_call: TRBJ2-1
d_call: TRBD1
v_call: TRBV9
clone_size: few
cdr3_nt: TGTGCCAGCAGCGTTGGACAGGGCGGAGAGCAGTTCTTC
cdr3_aa: CASSVGQGGEQFF

j_call: TRBJ1-3
d_call: TRBD1
v_call: TRBV20-1
clone_size: many
cdr3_nt: TGCAGTGCTAGAGAACAGGGGGAGTCTGGAAACACCATATATTTT
cdr3_aa: CSAREQGESGNTIYF

j_call: TRBJ2-1
d_call: -
v_call: TRBV10-3
clone_size: few
cdr3_nt: TGTGCCATCAGTGTCAGGGGTGATGAGCAGTTCTTC
cdr3_aa: CAISVRGDEQFF

j_call: TRBJ1-6
d_call: TRBD1
v_call: TRBV7-9
clone_size: many
cdr3_nt: TGTGCCAGCAGCTTGCGACGGACAGGGGAATCACCCCTCCACTTT
cdr3_aa: CASSLRRTGESPLHF

j_call: TRBJ2-4
d_call: TRBD2
v_call: TRBV11-2
clone_size: many
cdr3_nt: TGTGCCAGCAGCCCTCGACTAGCGGGAGGAGTGAACATTCAGTACTTC
cdr3_aa: CASSPRLAGGVNIQYF

j_call: TRBJ2-2
d_call: TRBD2
v_call: TRBV9
clone_size: many
cdr3_nt: TGTGCCAGCAGCCGCGGGGGCGGGGAGCTGTTTTTT
cdr3_aa: CASSRGGGELFF

j_call: TRBJ2-7
d_call: TRBD2
v_call: TRBV11-2
clone_size: many
cdr3_nt: TGTGCCAGCACCTCGGGGGGTAGCTCCTACGAGCAGTACTTC
cdr3_aa: CASTSGGSSYEQYF

j_call: TRBJ2-1
d_call: TRBD2
v_call: TRBV20-1
clone_size: many
cdr3_nt: TGCAGTGCTCTCAGTCTAGCGGGAGTCCCTGTTAGCAATGAGCAGTTCTTC
cdr3_aa: CSALSLAGVPVSNEQFF

j_call: TRBJ2-3
d_call: TRBD2
v_call: TRBV9
clone_size: many
cdr3_nt: TGTGCCAGCAGCGTAGAAGGCGGGGGGGCCGATACGCAGTATTTT
cdr3_aa: CASSVEGGGADTQYF

j_call: TRBJ1-4
d_call: -
v_call: TRBV7-9
clone_size: many
cdr3_nt: TGTGCCAGCAGCCTCCGGACAGCCTCCGATAATGAAAAACTGTTTTTT
cdr3_aa: CASSLRTASDNEKLFF

j_call: TRBJ2-3
d_call: -
v_call: TRBV7-8
clone_size: many
cdr3_nt: TGTGCCAGCAGCTTAGTAGGGCTAGCTAGCACAGATACGCAGTATTTT
cdr3_aa: CASSLVGLASTDTQYF

j_call: TRBJ2-7
d_call: -
v_call: TRBV5-8
clone_size: many
cdr3_nt: TGTGCCAGCAGCCCAGCAGGGAGCTCCTACGAGCAGTACTTC
cdr3_aa: CASSPAGSSYEQYF

j_call: TRBJ2-1
d_call: TRBD2
v_call: TRBV7-2
clone_size: many
cdr3_nt: TGTGCCAGCAGCTTATCTCTAGCGGGAAAGGAGCAGTTCTTC
cdr3_aa: CASSLSLAGKEQFF

j_call: TRBJ2-3
d_call: TRBD2
v_call: TRBV11-3
clone_size: -
cdr3_nt: TGTGCCAGCAGCCCCGGGACTAGCGGCGTCACAGATACGCAGTATTTT
cdr3_aa: CASSPGTSGVTDTQYF

j_call: TRBJ2-3
d_call: -
v_call: TRBV7-9
clone_size: many
cdr3_nt: TGTGCCAGCAGCTCTCCGGGCCTTCCCACAGATACGCAGTATTTT
cdr3_aa: CASSSPGLPTDTQYF

j_call: TRBJ2-3
d_call: TRBD1
v_call: TRBV27
clone_size: many
cdr3_nt: TGTGCCAGCAGTAGTCGACAGGGCGCGCAGTATTTT
cdr3_aa: CASSSRQGAQYF